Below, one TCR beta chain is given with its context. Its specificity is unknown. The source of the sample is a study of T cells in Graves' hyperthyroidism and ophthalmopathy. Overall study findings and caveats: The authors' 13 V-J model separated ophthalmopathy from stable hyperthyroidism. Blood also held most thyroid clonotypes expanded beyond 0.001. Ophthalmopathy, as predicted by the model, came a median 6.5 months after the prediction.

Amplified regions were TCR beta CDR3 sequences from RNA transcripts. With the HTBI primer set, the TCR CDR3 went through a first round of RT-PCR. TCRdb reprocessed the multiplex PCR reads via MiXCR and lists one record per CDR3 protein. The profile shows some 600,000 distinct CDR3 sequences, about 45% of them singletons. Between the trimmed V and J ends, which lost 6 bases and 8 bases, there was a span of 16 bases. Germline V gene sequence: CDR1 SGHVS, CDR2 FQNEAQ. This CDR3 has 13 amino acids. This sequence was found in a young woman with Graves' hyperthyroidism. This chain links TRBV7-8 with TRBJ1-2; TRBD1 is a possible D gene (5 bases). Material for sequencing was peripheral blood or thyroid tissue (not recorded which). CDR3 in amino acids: CASSYPLGPGYTF. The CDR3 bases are TGTGCCAGCAGTTATCCCCTGGGGCCGGGCTACACCTTC. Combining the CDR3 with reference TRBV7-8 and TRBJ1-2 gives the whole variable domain GAGVSQSPRYKVAKRGQDVALRCDPISGHVSLFWYQQALGQGPEFLTYFQNEAQLDKSGLPSDRFFAERPEGSVSTLKIQRTQQEDSAVYLCASSYPLGPGYTFGSGTRLTVV.